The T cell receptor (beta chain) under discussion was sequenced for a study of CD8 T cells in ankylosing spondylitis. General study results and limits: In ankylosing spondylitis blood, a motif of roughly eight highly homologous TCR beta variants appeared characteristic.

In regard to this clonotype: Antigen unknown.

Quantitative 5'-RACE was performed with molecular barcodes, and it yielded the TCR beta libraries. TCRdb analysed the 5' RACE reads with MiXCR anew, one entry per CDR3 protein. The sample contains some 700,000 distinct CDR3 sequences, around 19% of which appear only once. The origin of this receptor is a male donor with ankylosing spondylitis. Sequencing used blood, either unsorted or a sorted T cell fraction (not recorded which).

The CDR3 DNA follows: TGCAGCGTAGAAAGTAAGTTCTTC. Translating it yields CSVESKFF. The chain couples TRBV29-1 to TRBJ2-1, with D unclear. The germline V gene has CDR1 SQVTM and CDR2 ANQGSEA. The CDR3 totals 8 residues. V lost 6 bases and J 14 bases, leaving 8 bases between the germline ends.